The 32 T cell receptor beta chains below were found in one sample sequenced in a study of sequential checkpoint blockade in melanoma. Regarding treatment: randomized to nivolumab then ipilimumab (arm A) or the reverse (arm B). TCRdb's table, derived via immunoSEQ multiplex PCR, lists solely in-frame clones and lacks some. The sample lists about 32,000 clones, more than 70% occurring once. Sample: CD8+ T cells sorted from blood (inferred from file names), taken from a patient given nivolumab and ipilimumab in sequence. The receptors originated from a human donor with melanoma.

CDR3 protein: CASSIGRGLYEQYF. In DNA form, the CDR3 reads TGTGCCAGTAGTATAGGGCGGGGTCTCTACGAGCAGTACTTC. The rearrangement joins TRBV19 to TRBJ2-7; perhaps TRBD2 as D (6 bases). CDR1 LNHDA and CDR2 SQIVND come from the germline V gene (reference sequence). Trimming took 1 base from V and 3 from J, leaving 10 bases between them. The CDR3 runs to 14 residues.

In this sample, this clone turned up once. Other DNA sequences in the sample encode the same CDR3. V usage is TRBV9 and J usage is TRBJ1-1; a possible D gene is TRBD1 (5 bases). This CDR3 contains 13 residues. Germline V gives CDR1 SGDLS, CDR2 YYNGEE. V dropped 1 base and J dropped 4 bases, with 8 bases sitting between them. The CDR3 nucleotides are TGTGCCAGCAGCGTATTCGGGGGCACTGAAGCTTTCTTT. Its protein product is CASSVFGGTEAFF.

This chain uses TRBV2 with TRBJ2-5; 7 positions match TRBD1. Per germline, CDR1 SNHLY and CDR2 FYNNEI. This CDR3 comprises 13 residues. The J segment lost 2 bases and the V segment lost 8 bases, leaving 5 bases of the junction unmatched. CDR3 protein: CASLTGEQETQYF. DNA for the CDR3: TGTGCCAGCCTCACAGGGGAACAAGAGACCCAGTACTTC.

The rearrangement uses TRBV15 and TRBJ2-7, with 12 bases matching TRBD2. V was pared by 2 bases and J by 3 bases, with 11 bases of the junction left unmatched. Germline-derived CDR1 and CDR2 are LNHNV and YYDKDF (reference sequence). CDR3 size: 18 residues. CDR3 protein: CATSRIITSGRRSYEQYF. As DNA, the CDR3 is TGTGCCACCAGCAGAATCATTACTAGCGGGAGGAGGAGCTACGAGCAGTACTTC.

V and J are TRBV13 and TRBJ2-1, with 14 bases aligning to TRBD2. The CDR3 runs to 16 residues. J gave up 7 bases and V 5 bases, and 7 bases lay outside the gene matches. Germline V gives CDR1 PRHDT, CDR2 FYEKMQ (reference sequence). The CDR3 reads CASSVGTSGSFNEQFF. The CDR3 DNA reads as TGTGCCAGCAGCGTGGGGACTAGCGGGAGTTTTAATGAGCAGTTCTTC.

The chain combines TRBV7-2 with TRBJ2-2; D ambiguous. The germline V gene has CDR1 SGHTA and CDR2 FQGNSA. The V gene lost 1 base and the J gene lost 3 bases, with 9 bases spanning the gap. CDR3 length equals 15 residues. This CDR3 is CASSLVRGDTGELFF. CDR3 nucleotide sequence: TGTGCCAGCAGCTTAGTTCGCGGTGACACCGGGGAGCTGTTTTTT.

This chain uses TRBV27 with TRBJ2-3, with 8 bases lining up with TRBD2. V trimming: 6 bases; J trimming: 2 bases; junction bases outside the gene matches: 10. The CDR3 sequence is 16 residues long. Germline values: CDR1 MNHEY, CDR2 SMNVEV (reference sequence). The CDR3 is CASSLLVAGNTDTQYF. As DNA, the CDR3 is TGTGCCAGCAGCCTTTTAGTAGCGGGGAACACAGATACGCAGTATTTT.

This clone was counted a single time. The chain recombines TRBV30 with TRBJ1-1; D unclear. Trimming removed 6 bases from V and 2 bases from J, with 7 bases in between. CDR3 length: 11 residues. Germline loops: CDR1 GTSNPN, CDR2 SVGIG (reference sequence). The CDR3 spells CACLFNTEAFF. CDR3 nucleotide sequence: TGTGCCTGCCTATTCAACACTGAAGCTTTCTTT.

The V and J genes are TRBV2 and TRBJ2-5; D might be TRBD1 (5 bases). Near its end, the DNA agrees better with TRBJ2-7, so the J call may be wrong. CDR3 length: 12 amino acids. CDR1 and CDR2 from the germline V gene are SNHLY and FYNNEI. The CDR3, as DNA: TGTGCCAGTTCGGACACCTTCTACGAGCAGTACTTC. This gives the protein CASSDTFYEQYF.

This clone was seen more than once but under ten times. The chain employs TRBV10-3 and TRBJ2-1; 10 bases fit TRBD2. V shed 3 bases, J shed 6 bases, and the junction held 5 bases outside the gene matches. Per the germline V gene, CDR1 is ENHRY and CDR2 is SYGVKD. The CDR3 runs to 15 residues. CDR3 nucleotide sequence: TGTGCCATCAGTGATTCGGCTAGCGGGAGCAATGAGCAGTTCTTC. This gives the protein CAISDSASGSNEQFF.

The chain recombines TRBV13 with TRBJ2-1; 11 positions agree with TRBD2. V lost 5 bases to trimming and J lost 4 bases; unmatched junction nucleotides: 7. This CDR3 is 16 amino acids long. Germline loops: CDR1 PRHDT, CDR2 FYEKMQ (reference sequence). For the CDR3, the DNA is TGTGCCAGCAGCCCCCTGGGGACTAGCGGTTACAATGAGCAGTTCTTC. Its translation is CASSPLGTSGYNEQFF.

This clone appeared a single time. This chain uses TRBV27 with TRBJ2-3, with D unresolved. V was cut by 5 bases and J by 5 bases, with 8 bases left in between. This CDR3 region has 12 residues. In germline, CDR1 is MNHEY, CDR2 SMNVEV (reference sequence). DNA for the CDR3: TGTGCCAGCAGTCCCCGTTTAGATACGCAGTATTTT. Translating it yields CASSPRLDTQYF.

The chain couples TRBV6-1 to TRBJ2-3, with D maybe TRBD1 (5 bases). V lost 1 base, J lost 6 bases, and 20 bases lay in between. From germline, CDR1 is MNHNS and CDR2 SASEGT. The CDR3 is 17 amino acids. This chain's CDR3 is CASSEVSRVGVWDTQYF. CDR3 coding DNA: TGTGCCAGCAGTGAAGTGTCCAGGGTTGGTGTATGGGATACGCAGTATTTT.

There are a few counts of this clone. This sequence joins TRBV15 and TRBJ2-7; D gene unclear. Germline values: CDR1 LNHNV, CDR2 YYDKDF (reference sequence). This CDR3 is built from 11 residues. V lost 8 bases to trimming and J lost 5 bases, with 10 bases between them. The CDR3 here is CATAFSDEQYF. CDR3 coding DNA: TGTGCCACCGCATTTTCAGACGAGCAGTACTTC.

The chain uses TRBV5-4 and TRBJ1-2; weak D call: TRBD1 (5 bases). Trimming removed 3 bases from V and 7 bases from J, with 16 bases in between. Germline CDR1 SGHNT, CDR2 YYREEE (reference sequence). CDR3 length: 14 amino acids. The CDR3 coding sequence is TGTGCCAGCAGCTGGGACGGAGCCGGGGGTGGCTACACCTTC. Amino acid sequence: CASSWDGAGGGYTF.

This clone was counted between two and nine times. J is TRBJ2-7 and V is TRBV28; TRBD1 might be the D (8 bases). Germline lookup yields CDR1 MDHEN and CDR2 SYDVKM. There are 20 residues in the CDR3. The V and J ends lost 3 bases and 0 bases respectively, with 27 bases between them. The CDR3 DNA follows: TGTGCCAGCAGTTTCCCGCAAAGGAGCGGGACAGGCCACCTCTCCTACGAGCAGTACTTC. It codes for CASSFPQRSGTGHLSYEQYF.

V usage is TRBV19 and J usage is TRBJ2-2, with TRBD1 matching over 12 bases. CDR1 and CDR2 from the germline V gene are LNHDA and SQIVND (reference sequence). CDR3 length equals 16 residues. J lost 7 bases, V lost 1 base, and 4 bases had no gene match. The CDR3 region has the DNA TGTGCCAGTAGTATAGTCGGGACAGGGGGCTTCGGGGAGCTGTTTTTT. Translated: CASSIVGTGGFGELFF.

Worth noting for this clone: Relative to the germline gene, one junction end is altered; a read error may explain this. CDR3 sequence reads: CATSTTEDYGYAF. The CDR3 coding sequence is TGTGCCACCAGCACCACCGAAGACTATGGCTACGCCTTC. The chain combines TRBV15 with TRBJ1-2; D is unclear. The CDR3 is 13 amino acids. Germline V gene data show CDR1 as LNHNV and CDR2 as YYDKDF (reference sequence).

The chain recombines TRBV5-1 with TRBJ2-7; 10 positions match TRBD1. Trimming at V came to 2 bases and at J to 6 bases, leaving 2 bases not matched to a gene. CDR1 is SGHRS and CDR2 is YFSETQ in the germline V gene. The CDR3 has 13 amino acids. The chain's CDR3 is CASSFGTGVEQYF. In DNA form, the CDR3 reads TGCGCCAGCAGCTTCGGGACAGGGGTCGAGCAGTACTTC.

In this sample, this clone is hyperexpanded. The rearrangement uses TRBV19 and TRBJ1-1; D may be TRBD1 (5 bases). The CDR3 covers 15 residues. The V gene lost 7 bases and the J gene lost 1 base, with 16 bases spanning the gap. Germline V gene lookup returns CDR1 LNHDA and CDR2 SQIVND (reference sequence). This CDR3 reads CASKEGQGGNTEAFF. The CDR3 nucleotides are TGTGCCAGTAAGGAGGGCCAGGGAGGGAACACTGAAGCTTTCTTT.

The chain combines TRBV5-6 with TRBJ2-7; 7 nucleotides agree with TRBD2. Germline V CDR1 and CDR2: SGHDT, YYEEEE. Trimming cost V 4 bases and J 0 bases; bases outside gene matches: 10. The CDR3 loop spans 16 amino acids. CDR3 loop: CASSPIGLGHSYEQYF. The CDR3, as DNA: TGTGCCAGCAGCCCCATTGGACTAGGCCACTCCTACGAGCAGTACTTC.

This chain joins TRBV2 and TRBJ2-1, with unresolved D. Germline V gene sequence: CDR1 SNHLY, CDR2 FYNNEI. The CDR3 covers 14 residues. Trimming cost V 8 bases and J 7 bases, with 18 bases left between them. In nucleotides, the CDR3 is TGTGCCAGCTCCTTAAGTTGGGTCGGGAATGAGCAGTTCTTC. Residues: CASSLSWVGNEQFF.

This clone appeared a few times. This chain links TRBV4-3 with TRBJ2-7; the D gene is possibly TRBD1 (6 bases). This CDR3 contains 16 residues. CDR1 is LGHNA, CDR2 YSLEER, per germline. Trimming shortened V by 2 bases and J by 5 bases, and 19 bases separated the two germline ends. CDR3 amino acids: CASSQTDGRGINEQYF. CDR3 coding DNA: TGCGCCAGCAGCCAAACAGACGGCAGGGGTATCAACGAGCAGTACTTC.

The CDR3, as DNA: TGTGCCAGCAGCTTGGGCTACAGCTCCTACGAGCAGTACTTC. Its translation is CASSLGYSSYEQYF. The chain carries TRBV5-6 and TRBJ2-7; no firm D call. V was trimmed by 0 bases and J by 0 bases, leaving 7 bases between them. Germline CDR1 SGHDT, CDR2 YYEEEE. The CDR3 sequence is 14 residues long.

This clone came up a few times. The chain links TRBV9 to TRBJ1-1; no firm D call. Trimming took off 3 bases at V and 6 bases at J, with 9 bases between the two ends. Germline V CDR1 and CDR2: SGDLS, YYNGEE. This CDR3 spans 12 amino acids. CDR3 residues: CASSGGSAEAFF. In DNA, the CDR3 is TGTGCCAGCAGCGGTGGAAGCGCTGAAGCTTTCTTT.

In this sample, this clone is medium-sized. The chain carries TRBV4-1 and TRBJ1-5; D not resolved. Looked up from germline, CDR1 is MGHRA and CDR2 is YSYEKL. V lost 0 bases and J 6 bases, leaving 27 bases between the germline ends. The CDR3 extends over 20 amino acids. CDR3 sequence (DNA): TGCGCCAGCAGCCAAGACCATCCGATCGTCCGGGATCGGTTCGCTCAGCCCCAGCATTTT. Protein: CASSQDHPIVRDRFAQPQHF.

This chain connects TRBV4-1 to TRBJ2-7; 13 bases agree with TRBD2. The CDR3 consists of 16 residues. Unmatched junction bases numbered 4, after V lost 5 bases and J lost 0 bases. The germline V gene has CDR1 MGHRA and CDR2 YSYEKL. CDR3: CASSAGLAGASYEQYF. CDR3 coding DNA: TGCGCCAGCAGCGCTGGACTAGCGGGGGCCTCCTACGAGCAGTACTTC.

The chain recombines TRBV12-5 with TRBJ2-5; D remains unclear. The germline gives CDR1 LGHNT, CDR2 FRNRAP. Trimming cost V 7 bases and J 2 bases, with 14 bases left between them. The CDR3 runs 14 residues. CDR3 nucleotide sequence: TGTGCTAGTGCGCCGCGGAACCTTCAAGAGACCCAGTACTTC. This gives the protein CASAPRNLQETQYF.

The J gene is TRBJ2-3, the V gene TRBV6-5, with unresolved D. Germline V lookup: CDR1 MNHEY, CDR2 SVGAGI. The ends were cut back, 5 bases at V and 3 bases at J, with 9 bases in the middle. The CDR3 is made up of 13 amino acids. CDR3 protein: CASSNEWTDTQYF. For the CDR3, the DNA is TGTGCCAGCAGTAACGAGTGGACAGATACGCAGTATTTT.

The chain joins TRBV6-5 to TRBJ2-7, with D unclear. Trimming cost V 4 bases and J 3 bases, with 7 bases left between them. Germline values: CDR1 MNHEY, CDR2 SVGAGI. The CDR3 loop spans 12 amino acids. The CDR3 spells CASSSSIYEQYF. The CDR3 coding sequence is TGTGCCAGCAGTTCCTCCATCTACGAGCAGTACTTC.

The CDR3 is CASSFQGGLGELFF. In nucleotides, the CDR3 is TGTGCCAGCAGTTTCCAGGGAGGTCTCGGGGAGCTGTTTTTT. The V and J genes are TRBV6-6 and TRBJ2-2; TRBD2 might be the D (6 bases). The CDR3 sequence is 14 residues long. Looked up from germline, CDR1 is MNHNY and CDR2 is SVGAGI (reference sequence). V lost 4 bases, J lost 7 bases, and 13 bases lay in between.

The rearrangement uses TRBV9 and TRBJ2-1; 11 bases align to TRBD2. The ends lost 4 bases at V and 8 bases at J; junction bases unmatched: 11. CDR3 length: 16 amino acids. Germline assignment: CDR1 SGDLS and CDR2 YYNGEE. The CDR3 nucleotides are TGTGCCAGCAGCCCCCCGCTAGCGGGAGGAGAGGATGAGCAGTTCTTC. This codes for CASSPPLAGGEDEQFF.